This record covers a single TCR beta chain. This sample was taken from a study of T cell changes during pregnancy in multiple sclerosis. CDR1 is SEHNR and CDR2 is FQNEAQ in the germline V gene (reference sequence). V was pared by 3 bases and J by 1 base, with 15 bases of the junction left unmatched. This CDR3 is 19 amino acids long. The data were produced by immunoSEQ multiplex PCR, yet TCRdb's version contains in-frame clones alone and is incomplete. In the table there are under 85,000 clones, 90% of which are singletons. The TCR originated in a female donor with multiple sclerosis, enrolled in a pregnancy study. The sequencing used peripheral blood, collected in the third trimester of pregnancy. This sequence joins TRBV7-9 and TRBJ2-7; 10 bases map to TRBD1. The CDR3 here is CASSFLPPKGQGRSYEQYF. In DNA, the CDR3 is TGTGCCAGCAGCTTTCTTCCGCCAAAGGGACAGGGGAGGTCCTACGAGCAGTACTTC. Filled out from reference TRBV7-9 and TRBJ2-7, the complete variable domain reads DTGVSQNPRHKITKRGQNVTFRCDPISEHNRLYWYRQTLGQGPEFLTYFQNEAQLEKSRLLSDRFSAERPKGSFSTLEIQRTEQGDSAMYLCASSFLPPKGQGRSYEQYFGPGTRLTVT.